A single count supports the clone carrying this T cell receptor (beta chain). Its antigen is not identified. All of the donors resided in Nashville, Tennessee, and each was a Caucasian adult. These data originate in a study of shared clonotypes between healthy human individuals. Overall study results and limits: Represented diversity, genetic and exposure-history alike, was limited by few donors.

Profiled with immunoSEQ multiplex PCR; TCRdb holds only in-frame clones, not every one. The sample shows approximately 460,000 clones, around 77% of them seen only once. Source material: PBMCs. The TCR was taken from a woman in her thirties or forties in good health. Some clones in this sample may be carry-over from other donors' samples.

The CDR3 DNA reads as TGTGCCATCACCCAAAGCAGGGGCACTGAAGCTTTCTTT. It is translated as CAITQSRGTEAFF. The chain couples TRBV10-3 to TRBJ1-1, with D tentatively TRBD1 (6 bases). CDR1 ENHRY and CDR2 SYGVKD come from the germline V gene. Trimming stripped 7 bases from V and 4 bases from J, with 13 bases between. The CDR3 has 13 amino acids.